This TCR beta chain was sequenced in a study of cytomegalovirus exposure and HLA in healthy donors. Trimming cost V 0 bases and J 0 bases, with 12 bases left between them. Per germline, CDR1 MNHEY and CDR2 SMNVEV (reference sequence). The CDR3 runs 18 residues. This clone was seen a few times. The study ran its PCR with 60 Vbeta and 13 Jbeta primers. The repertoire was sequenced with immunoSEQ multiplex PCR; TCRdb's copy has only in-frame clones and lacks some. This repertoire shows some 170,000 clones, about 10% found once; its top ten account for 1% to 1.5%. Sequences were obtained from PBMCs. This rearrangement joins TRBV27 to TRBJ2-6; D not resolved. The clonotype originates from a woman aged 30 to 39 in good health and CMV-seropositive. The CDR3 reads CASSLSRPGRSGANVLTF. The CDR3 nucleotides are TGTGCCAGCAGTTTATCCCGGCCAGGCCGCTCTGGGGCCAACGTCCTGACTTTC.